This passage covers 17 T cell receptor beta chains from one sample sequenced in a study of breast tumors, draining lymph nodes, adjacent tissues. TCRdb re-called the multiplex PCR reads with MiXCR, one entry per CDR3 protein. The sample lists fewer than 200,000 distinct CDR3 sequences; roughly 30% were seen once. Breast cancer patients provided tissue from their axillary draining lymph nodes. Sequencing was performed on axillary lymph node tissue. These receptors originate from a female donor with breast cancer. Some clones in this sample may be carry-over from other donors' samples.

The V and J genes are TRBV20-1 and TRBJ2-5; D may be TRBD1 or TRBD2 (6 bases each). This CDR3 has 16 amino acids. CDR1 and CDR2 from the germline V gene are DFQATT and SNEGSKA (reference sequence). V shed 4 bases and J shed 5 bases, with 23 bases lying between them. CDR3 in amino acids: CSATVGGVGRWETQYF. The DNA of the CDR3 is TGCAGTGCTACCGTCGGGGGCGTGGGGAGGTGGGAGACCCAGTACTTC.

CDR3 sequence (DNA): TGTGCTAGGCGTAGCGGGGGGAAGAGCGAGCAGTACTTC. Amino acids: CARRSGGKSEQYF. The V call is TRBV7-8, the J call TRBJ2-7; 10 positions agree with TRBD2. CDR3 size: 13 residues. Per germline, CDR1 SGHVS and CDR2 FQNEAQ.

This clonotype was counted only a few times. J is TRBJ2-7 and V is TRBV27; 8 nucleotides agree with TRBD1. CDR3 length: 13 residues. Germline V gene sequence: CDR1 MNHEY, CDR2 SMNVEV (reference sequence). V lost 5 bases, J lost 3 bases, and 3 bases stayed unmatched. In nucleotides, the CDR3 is TGTGCCAGCAGTGCGGACAGGGACTACGAGCAGTACTTC. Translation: CASSADRDYEQYF.

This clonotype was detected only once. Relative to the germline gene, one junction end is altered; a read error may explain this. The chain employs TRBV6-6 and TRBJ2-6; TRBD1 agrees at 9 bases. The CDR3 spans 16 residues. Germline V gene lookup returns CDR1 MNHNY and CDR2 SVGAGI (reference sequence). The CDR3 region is CASSYSEERTGDTEAF. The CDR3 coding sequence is TGTGCCAGCAGTTACTCGGAGGAGAGGACAGGGGACACTGAAGCTTTC.

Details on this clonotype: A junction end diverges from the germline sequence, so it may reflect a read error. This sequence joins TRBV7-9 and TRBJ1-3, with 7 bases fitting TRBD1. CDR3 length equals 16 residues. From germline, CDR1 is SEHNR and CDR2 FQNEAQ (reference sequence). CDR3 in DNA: TGTGCCAGCAGCCAAGGGGGGACAGCTTCTGGAAACACCATATACTTT. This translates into CASSQGGTASGNTIYF. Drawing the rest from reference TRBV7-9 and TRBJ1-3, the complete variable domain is DTGVSQNPRHKITKRGQNVTFRCDPISEHNRLYWYRQTLGQGPEFLTYFQNEAQLEKSRLLSDRFSAERPKGSFSTLEIQRTEQGDSAMYLCASSQGGTASGNTIYFGEGSWLTVV.

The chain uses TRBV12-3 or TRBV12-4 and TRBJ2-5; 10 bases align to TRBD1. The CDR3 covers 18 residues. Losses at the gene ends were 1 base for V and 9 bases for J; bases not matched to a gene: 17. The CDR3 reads CASSLDNRWDRGKEAQYF. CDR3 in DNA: TGTGCCAGCAGTTTAGATAATAGGTGGGACAGGGGAAAGGAGGCCCAGTACTTC.

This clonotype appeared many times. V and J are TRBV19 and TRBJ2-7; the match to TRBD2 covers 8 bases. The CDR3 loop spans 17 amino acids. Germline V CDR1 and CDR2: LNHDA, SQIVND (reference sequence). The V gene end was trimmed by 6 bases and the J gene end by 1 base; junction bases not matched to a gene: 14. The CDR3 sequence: CASRLSASGTSSYEQYF. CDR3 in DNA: TGTGCCAGTAGGTTATCGGCATCCGGGACTAGTTCCTACGAGCAGTACTTC.

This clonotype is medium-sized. Written as DNA, the CDR3 is TGTGCCAGCAGCCCCCAGACAGGGTTCACAGATACGCAGTATTTT. Translating gives CASSPQTGFTDTQYF. The chain is built from TRBV7-2 and TRBJ2-3; TRBD1 matches at 7 bases. The CDR3 totals 15 residues. Germline trimming cut 5 bases from V and 2 bases from J; bases unmatched to any gene: 7. Germline V gene sequence: CDR1 SGHTA, CDR2 FQGNSA.

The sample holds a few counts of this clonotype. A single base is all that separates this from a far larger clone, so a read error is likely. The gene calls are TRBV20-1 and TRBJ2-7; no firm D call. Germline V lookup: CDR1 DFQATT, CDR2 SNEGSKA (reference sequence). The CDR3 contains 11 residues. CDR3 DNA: TGCAGTGCTAGGCAAGGGAACGAGCAGTCCTTC. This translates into CSARQGNEQSF.

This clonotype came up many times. The CDR3 DNA is TGTGCCAGCAGTGACTCAGGCGGGAGAGGTTACAATGAGCAGTTCTTC. Its protein product is CASSDSGGRGYNEQFF. The chain uses TRBV6-4 and TRBJ2-1; 7 bases align to TRBD2. The CDR3 loop spans 16 amino acids. The V segment lost 0 bases and the J segment 4 bases; nucleotides outside the gene matches: 6. Germline V gene lookup returns CDR1 MRHNA and CDR2 SNTAGT.

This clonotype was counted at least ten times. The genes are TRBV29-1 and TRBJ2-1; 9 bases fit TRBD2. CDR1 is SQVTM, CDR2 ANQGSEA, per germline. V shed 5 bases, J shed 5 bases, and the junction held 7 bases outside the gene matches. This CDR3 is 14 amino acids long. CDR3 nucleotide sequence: TGCAGCGTTTCCCCTAGCGGGAACAACAATGAGCAGTTCTTC. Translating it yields CSVSPSGNNNEQFF.

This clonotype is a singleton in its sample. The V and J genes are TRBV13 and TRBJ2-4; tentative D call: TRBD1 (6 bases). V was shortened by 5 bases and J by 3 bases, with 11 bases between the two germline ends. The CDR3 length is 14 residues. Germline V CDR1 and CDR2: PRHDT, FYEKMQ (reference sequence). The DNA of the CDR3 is TGTGCCAGCAGCACAGGGACCGACAAAAACATTCAGTACTTC. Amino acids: CASSTGTDKNIQYF. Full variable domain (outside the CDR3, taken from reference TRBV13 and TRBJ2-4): AAGVIQSPRHLIKEKRETATLKCYPIPRHDTVYWYQQGPGQDPQFLISFYEKMQSDKGSIPDRFSAQQFSDYHSELNMSSLELGDSALYFCASSTGTDKNIQYFGAGTRLSVL.

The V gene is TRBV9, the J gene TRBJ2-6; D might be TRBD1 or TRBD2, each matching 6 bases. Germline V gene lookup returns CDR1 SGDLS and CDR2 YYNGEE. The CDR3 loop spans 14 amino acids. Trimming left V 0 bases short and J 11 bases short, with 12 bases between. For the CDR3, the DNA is TGTGCCAGCAGCGTAGGGTCCGGGGGCTACGTCCTGACTTTC. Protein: CASSVGSGGYVLTF.

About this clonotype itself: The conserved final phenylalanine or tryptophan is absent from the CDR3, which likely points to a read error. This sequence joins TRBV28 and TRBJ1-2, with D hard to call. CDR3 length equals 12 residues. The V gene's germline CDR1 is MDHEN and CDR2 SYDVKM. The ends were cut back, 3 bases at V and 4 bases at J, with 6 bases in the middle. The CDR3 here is CASSFYSYGYTL. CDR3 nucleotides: TGTGCCAGCAGTTTTTATTCCTATGGCTACACCCTC.

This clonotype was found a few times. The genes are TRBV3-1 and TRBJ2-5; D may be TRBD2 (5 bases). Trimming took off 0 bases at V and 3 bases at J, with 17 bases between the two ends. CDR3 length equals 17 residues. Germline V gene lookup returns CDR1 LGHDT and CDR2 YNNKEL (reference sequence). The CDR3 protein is CASSQDSGENWEETQYF. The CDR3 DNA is TGTGCCAGCAGCCAAGATTCTGGGGAGAATTGGGAAGAGACCCAGTACTTC.

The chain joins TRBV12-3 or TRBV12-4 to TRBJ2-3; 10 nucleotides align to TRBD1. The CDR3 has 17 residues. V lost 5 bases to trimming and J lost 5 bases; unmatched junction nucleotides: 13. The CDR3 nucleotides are TGTGCCAGCAGTCCCCAGAGGACAGGGGGGGCGAGAGATACGCAGTATTTT. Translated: CASSPQRTGGARDTQYF.

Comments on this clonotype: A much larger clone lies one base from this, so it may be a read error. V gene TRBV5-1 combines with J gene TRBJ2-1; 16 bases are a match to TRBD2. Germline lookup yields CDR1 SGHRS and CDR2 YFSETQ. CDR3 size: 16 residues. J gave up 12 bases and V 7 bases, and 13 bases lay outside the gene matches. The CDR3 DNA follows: TGCGCCAGCGTCGGGACTAGCGGGAGGGGGTGGGTTGGGCAGTTCTTC. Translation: CASVGTSGRGWVGQFF.